This TCR beta chain was found in a study of Graves' ophthalmopathy and Graves' hyperthyroidism. Overall study results and limits: Blood also harbored most expanded thyroid clonotypes above 0.001 frequency. The model reached approximately 70% sensitivity and approximately 72% specificity for predicting ophthalmopathy progression.

Newly diagnosed, the hyperthyroidism patients had under 2 months' duration and were aged 18 to 65. A 10 ml volume of fresh peripheral blood provided the PBMCs. This clonotype was picked up many times. Antigen: not known. Amplified material comprised TCR beta CDR3 regions derived from RNA transcripts. The first round was an RT-PCR with HTBI primers, and the second round was a multiplex PCR. MiXCR, run by TCRdb on the multiplex PCR reads, gives a single entry per CDR3 protein. The sample yields 500,000 to 700,000 distinct CDR3 sequences, approximately 21% seen once. Trimming removed 3 bases from V and 4 bases from J; junction bases left unmatched: 5. The CDR3 consists of 14 residues.

The J gene is TRBJ2-5, the V gene TRBV12-3 or TRBV12-4, with 7 positions matching TRBD1. The sequenced sample was peripheral blood. The TCR was taken from a woman aged 18 to 35 with stable Graves' hyperthyroidism. Some clones in this sample may be carry-over from other donors' samples. The CDR3, as DNA: TGTGCCAGCAGTTTTGGGACAGCGCTAGAGACCCAGTACTTC. It encodes CASSFGTALETQYF.